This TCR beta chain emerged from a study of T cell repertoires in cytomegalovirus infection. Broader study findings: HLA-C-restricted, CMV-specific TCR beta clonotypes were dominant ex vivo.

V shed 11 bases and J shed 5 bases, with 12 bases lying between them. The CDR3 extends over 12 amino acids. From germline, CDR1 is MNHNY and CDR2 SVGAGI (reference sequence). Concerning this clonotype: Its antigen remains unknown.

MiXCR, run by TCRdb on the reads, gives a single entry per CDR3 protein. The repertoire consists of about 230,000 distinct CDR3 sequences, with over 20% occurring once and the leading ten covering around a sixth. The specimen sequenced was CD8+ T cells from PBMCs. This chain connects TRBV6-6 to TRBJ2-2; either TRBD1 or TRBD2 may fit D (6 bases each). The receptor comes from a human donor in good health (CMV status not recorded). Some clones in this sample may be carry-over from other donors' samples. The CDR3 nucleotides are TGTGCCTCGGAGGGGGTAACCGGGGAGCTGTTTTTT. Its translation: CASEGVTGELFF.